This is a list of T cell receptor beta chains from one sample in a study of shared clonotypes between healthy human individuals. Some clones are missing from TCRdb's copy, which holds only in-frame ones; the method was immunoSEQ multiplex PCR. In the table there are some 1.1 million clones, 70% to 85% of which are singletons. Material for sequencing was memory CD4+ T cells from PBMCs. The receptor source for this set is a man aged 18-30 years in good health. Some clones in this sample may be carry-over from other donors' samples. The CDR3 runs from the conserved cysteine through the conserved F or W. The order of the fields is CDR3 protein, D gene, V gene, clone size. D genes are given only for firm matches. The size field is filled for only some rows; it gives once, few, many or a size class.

CDR3aa: CASSPDRSLAGAGYEQYF; d_gene: TRBD2; v_gene: TRBV5-1; abundance: .
CDR3aa: CASTRVGWNTEAFF; d_gene: .; v_gene: TRBV25-1; abundance: .
CDR3aa: CASSPLPGRRSTDTQYF; d_gene: .; v_gene: TRBV28; abundance: many
CDR3aa: CATCRTVQETQYF; d_gene: .; v_gene: TRBV15; abundance: .
CDR3aa: CASSLVSGVAYEQYF; d_gene: .; v_gene: TRBV7-7; abundance: .
CDR3aa: CASAETSRGGEQFF; d_gene: .; v_gene: TRBV5-1; abundance: .
CDR3aa: CASSSTRTSYNEQFF; d_gene: .; v_gene: TRBV7-3; abundance: .
CDR3aa: CASSGDYYTDTQYF; d_gene: TRBD2; v_gene: TRBV27; abundance: .
CDR3aa: CASSPDRGNYGYTF; d_gene: TRBD1; v_gene: TRBV6-5; abundance: .
CDR3aa: CASSLTGTGPYEQYF; d_gene: TRBD1; v_gene: TRBV4-2; abundance: .
CDR3aa: CASSSRDYGIQYF; d_gene: TRBD2; v_gene: TRBV7-9; abundance: .
CDR3aa: CASSKSGGDTEAFF; d_gene: .; v_gene: TRBV9; abundance: .
CDR3aa: CASSGGQETQYF; d_gene: .; v_gene: TRBV18; abundance: few
CDR3aa: CASSPGTDVSYNEQFF; d_gene: .; v_gene: TRBV14; abundance: .
CDR3aa: CAWSGHRAGRQQHGYTF; d_gene: .; v_gene: TRBV30; abundance: .
CDR3aa: CASSWTSGSETQYF; d_gene: TRBD2; v_gene: TRBV11-1; abundance: once
CDR3aa: CASSVRSFGFPLHYEQYF; d_gene: .; v_gene: TRBV2; abundance: .
CDR3aa: CAWMRTGTADTQYF; d_gene: .; v_gene: TRBV30; abundance: .
CDR3aa: CASSFLGETQYF; d_gene: .; v_gene: TRBV7-9; abundance: .
CDR3aa: CASSLIAVYEQYF; d_gene: .; v_gene: TRBV7-2; abundance: .
CDR3aa: CASSRGGELFF; d_gene: .; v_gene: TRBV18; abundance: .
CDR3aa: CASSIGAANQPQHF; d_gene: .; v_gene: TRBV19; abundance: .
CDR3aa: CASNRGQSTGELFF; d_gene: TRBD1; v_gene: TRBV5-1; abundance: .
CDR3aa: CASSLTSGYYNEQFF; d_gene: TRBD2; v_gene: TRBV7-8; abundance: once
CDR3aa: CATSPSGGRNYNEQFF; d_gene: TRBD2; v_gene: TRBV10-3; abundance: .
CDR3aa: CASSNRGEETQYF; d_gene: TRBD1; v_gene: TRBV11-1; abundance: many
CDR3aa: CASSPSGQGRETQYF; d_gene: .; v_gene: TRBV5-1; abundance: few
CDR3aa: CASSYQANQPQHF; d_gene: .; v_gene: TRBV6-6; abundance: .
CDR3aa: CASSLEWGAWGYTF; d_gene: .; v_gene: TRBV6-6; abundance: .
CDR3aa: CAWSDTNTEAFF; d_gene: .; v_gene: TRBV30; abundance: .
CDR3aa: CASSSSRLAGPNEQFF; d_gene: TRBD2; v_gene: TRBV7-2; abundance: .
CDR3aa: CASSSGLAGLDTQYF; d_gene: TRBD2; v_gene: TRBV5-8; abundance: .
CDR3aa: CASSFVGGARPSTDTQYF; d_gene: .; v_gene: TRBV28; abundance: .
CDR3aa: CASSNPGLGRNEQFF; d_gene: TRBD2; v_gene: TRBV7-3; abundance: few
CDR3aa: CASSERSRPGGGYTF; d_gene: .; v_gene: TRBV2; abundance: once
CDR3aa: CASSLDVNSAAQYF; d_gene: .; v_gene: TRBV11-2; abundance: once
CDR3aa: CASRSDINYGYTF; d_gene: .; v_gene: TRBV6-4; abundance: .
CDR3aa: CASSAADRDSNQPQHF; d_gene: .; v_gene: TRBV5-6; abundance: .
CDR3aa: CASSQDRQHQPQHF; d_gene: .; v_gene: TRBV4-3; abundance: .
CDR3aa: CASSVDSGSSGIETQYF; d_gene: TRBD2; v_gene: TRBV9; abundance: .
CDR3aa: CASSPSGTVHNEQFF; d_gene: .; v_gene: TRBV11-3; abundance: .
CDR3aa: CASKENYGYTF; d_gene: .; v_gene: TRBV25-1; abundance: few
CDR3aa: CASSPGGGTDTQYF; d_gene: .; v_gene: TRBV4-2; abundance: .
CDR3aa: CASRLQGAYSNEQYF; d_gene: TRBD1; v_gene: TRBV28; abundance: once
CDR3aa: CASSMVATNEKLFF; d_gene: .; v_gene: TRBV7-2; abundance: .